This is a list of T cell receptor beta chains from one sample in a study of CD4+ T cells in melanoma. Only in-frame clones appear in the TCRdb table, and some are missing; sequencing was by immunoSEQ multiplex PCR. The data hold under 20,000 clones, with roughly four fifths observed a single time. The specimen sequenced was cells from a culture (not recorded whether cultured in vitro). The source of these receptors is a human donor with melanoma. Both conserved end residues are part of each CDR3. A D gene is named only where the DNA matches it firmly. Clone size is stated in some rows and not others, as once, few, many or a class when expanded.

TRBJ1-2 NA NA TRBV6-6 CASSYLGVNYGYTF TGTGCCAGCAGTTACCTGGGAGTGAACTATGGCTACACCTTC
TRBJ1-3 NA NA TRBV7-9 CASSLSYGTGNTIYF TGTGCCAGCAGCTTATCGTATGGGACTGGAAACACCATATATTTT
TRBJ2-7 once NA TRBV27 CASSSLTGRYYEQYF TGTGCCAGCAGTTCCCTAACCGGACGGTACTACGAGCAGTACTTC
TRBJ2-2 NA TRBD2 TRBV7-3 CASSLKPRLAGSGELFF TGTGCCAGCAGCTTAAAGCCCCGGCTAGCGGGGAGCGGGGAGCTGTTTTTT
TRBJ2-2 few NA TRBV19 CASRSPRTVNTGELFF TGTGCCAGTAGGTCCCCCCGGACAGTGAACACCGGGGAGCTGTTTTTT
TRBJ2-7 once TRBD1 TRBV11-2 CASSLDWAGGRAYEQYF TGTGCCAGCAGCTTAGACTGGGCAGGGGGCAGAGCCTACGAGCAGTACTTC
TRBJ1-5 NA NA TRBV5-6 CASSLRGPRAQHF TGTGCCAGCAGCCTCCGGGGGCCCCGAGCCCAGCATTTT
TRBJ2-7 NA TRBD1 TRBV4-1 CASSQGQGHSYEQYF TGCGCCAGCAGCCAGGGACAGGGCCACTCCTACGAGCAGTACTTC
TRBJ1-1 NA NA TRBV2 CASSVGGSTEAFF TGTGCCAGCAGTGTGGGGGGCAGCACTGAAGCTTTCTTT
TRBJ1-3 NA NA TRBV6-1 CASSERLGTRGTIYF TGTGCCAGCAGTGAACGGCTGGGGACCCGAGGCACCATATATTTT
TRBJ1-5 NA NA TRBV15 CATSRDPAQPQHF TGTGCCACCAGCAGAGATCCGGCTCAGCCCCAGCATTTT
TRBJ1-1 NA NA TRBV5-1 CASSPDSQNTEAFF TGCGCCAGCAGCCCGGACAGCCAGAACACTGAAGCTTTCTTT
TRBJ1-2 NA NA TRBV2 CASSDAPPGGYTF TGTGCCAGCAGTGATGCCCCCCCGGGTGGCTACACCTTC
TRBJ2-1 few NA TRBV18 CASSPVPGYEQFF TGTGCCAGCTCACCGGTCCCAGGGTATGAGCAGTTCTTC
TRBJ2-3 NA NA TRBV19 CASSALVTDTQYF TGTGCCAGTAGCGCCCTAGTGACAGATACGCAGTATTTT
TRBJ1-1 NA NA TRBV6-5 CASSFSRNTEAFF TGTGCCAGCAGTTTCTCACGGAACACTGAAGCTTTCTTT
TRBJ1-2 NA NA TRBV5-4 CASSLQGPGYGYTF TGTGCCAGCAGCTTACAGGGTCCGGGGTATGGCTACACCTTC
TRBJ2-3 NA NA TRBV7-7 CASSLSESYTQYF TGTGCCAGCAGCTTATCCGAGTCATATACGCAGTATTTT
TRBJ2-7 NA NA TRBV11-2 CASSSDLYEQYF TGTGCCAGCAGCTCGGACCTCTACGAGCAGTACTTC
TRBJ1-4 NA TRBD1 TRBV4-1 CASSQAGTGLATNEKLFF TGCGCCAGCAGCCAAGCCGGGACAGGGTTAGCAACTAATGAAAAACTGTTTTTT
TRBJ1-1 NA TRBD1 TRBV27 CASSTSQDRGRLNTEAFF TGTGCCAGCAGCACCTCCCAGGACAGGGGCCGGTTGAACACTGAAGCTTTCTTT
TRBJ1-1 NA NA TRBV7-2 CASSLWGNEAFF TGTGCCAGCAGCTTATGGGGGAATGAAGCTTTCTTT
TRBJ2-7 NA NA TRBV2 CASQTGETARSYEQYF TGTGCCAGCCAGACTGGAGAGACAGCTCGCAGCTACGAGCAGTACTTC
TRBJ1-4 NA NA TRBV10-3 CAISEGQDEKLFF TGTGCCATCAGTGAAGGGCAGGACGAAAAACTGTTTTTT
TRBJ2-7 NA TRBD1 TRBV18 CASSPRTGRYEQYF TGTGCCAGCTCACCACGGACAGGGAGATACGAGCAGTACTTC
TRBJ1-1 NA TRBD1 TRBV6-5 CASSYSRQGITEAFF TGTGCCAGCAGTTACTCGAGACAGGGAATCACTGAAGCTTTCTTT
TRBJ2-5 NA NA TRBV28 CASRPQGKETQYF TGTGCCAGCAGACCACAGGGTAAAGAGACCCAGTACTTC
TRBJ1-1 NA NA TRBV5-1 CASSLAGSTEAFF TGCGCCAGCAGCTTGGCGGGGAGCACTGAAGCTTTCTTT
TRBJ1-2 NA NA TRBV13 CASSYGYTF TGTGCCAGCAGCTATGGCTACACCTTC
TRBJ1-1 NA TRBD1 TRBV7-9 CASSRDRASTEAFF TGTGCCAGCAGCCGGGACAGGGCGTCCACTGAAGCTTTCTTT
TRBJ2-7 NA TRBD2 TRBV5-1 CASRSERGRPSDEQYF TGCGCCAGCAGATCGGAGCGGGGGAGACCAAGTGACGAGCAGTACTTC
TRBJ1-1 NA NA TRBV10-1 CASSAARRGDTEAFF TGCGCCAGCAGCGCCGCCCGAAGGGGAGACACTGAAGCTTTCTTT
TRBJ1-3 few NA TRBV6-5 CASTPSGISVYF TGTGCCAGCACTCCCTCCGGGATCTCCGTATATTTT
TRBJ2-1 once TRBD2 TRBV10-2 CASTHGAGGMEYNEQFF TGCGCCAGCACCCACGGGGCGGGGGGGATGGAGTACAATGAGCAGTTCTTC
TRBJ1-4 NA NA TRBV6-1 CASSAGPGRSEKLFF TGTGCCAGCAGTGCAGGGCCCGGTCGGAGTGAAAAACTGTTTTTT
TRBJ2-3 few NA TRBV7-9 CASSWGRQGTDTQYF TGTGCCAGCAGCTGGGGTAGACAGGGCACAGATACGCAGTATTTT
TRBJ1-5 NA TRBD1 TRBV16 CASSRQGNQPQHF TGTGCCAGCAGCCGACAGGGGAATCAGCCCCAGCATTTT
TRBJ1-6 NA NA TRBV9 CASKPTGLDNSPLHF TGTGCCAGCAAACCGACAGGTCTGGATAATTCACCCCTCCACTTT
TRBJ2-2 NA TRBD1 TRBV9 CASSDRQGARTGELFF TGTGCCAGCAGCGACCGACAGGGGGCGCGAACCGGGGAGCTGTTTTTT
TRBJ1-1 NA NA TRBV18 CASSPDTGAFGEAFF TGTGCCAGCTCACCGGACACCGGGGCCTTCGGTGAAGCTTTCTTT
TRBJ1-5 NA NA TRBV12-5 CASGLVPGLKGNQPQHF TGTGCTAGTGGTTTGGTACCGGGCCTGAAGGGGAATCAGCCCCAGCATTTT